The 32 T cell receptor beta chains reported below all come from one sample, sequenced in a study of blood T cell repertoires in COVID-19. Clones were read by immunoSEQ multiplex PCR, and TCRdb kept only the in-frame ones, dropping some. The sample lists fewer than 45,000 clones; just under 75% were seen once. Sequencing was carried out using peripheral blood. The receptors come from a man in his 70s with COVID-19, enrolled during active disease.

J is TRBJ2-7 and V is TRBV6-5; D might be TRBD1 (5 bases). Trimming removed 6 bases from V and 5 bases from J, with 17 bases in between. The germline V gene encodes CDR1 MNHEY and CDR2 SVGAGI. The CDR3 runs to 14 residues. The CDR3 DNA sequence: TGTGCCAGCAGAGGGGTCATCCCTCGGGACGAGCAGTACTTC. This codes for CASRGVIPRDEQYF.

This clone is medium-sized in the sample. The chain employs TRBV20-1 and TRBJ2-7, with 7 nucleotides matching TRBD1. V shed 3 bases, J shed 4 bases, and the junction held 9 bases outside the gene matches. Germline loops: CDR1 DFQATT, CDR2 SNEGSKA (reference sequence). The CDR3 is 14 residues long. This CDR3 reads CSASPRGRGYEQYF. CDR3 nucleotide sequence: TGCAGTGCTAGTCCGAGGGGGCGTGGGTACGAGCAGTACTTC.

This rearrangement joins TRBV10-3 to TRBJ1-5; possibly TRBD1 for D (6 bases). CDR1 is ENHRY, CDR2 SYGVKD, per germline. This CDR3 spans 13 amino acids. The V end was cut by 4 bases, the J end by 2 bases, with 6 bases between. In nucleotides, the CDR3 is TGTGCCATCAGTGGACAGGGCAATCAGCCCCAGCATTTT. The encoded protein is CAISGQGNQPQHF.

In this sample, this clone turned up a few times. The chain recombines TRBV27 with TRBJ2-6, with D maybe TRBD1 (5 bases). Trimming stripped 2 bases from V and 0 bases from J, with 8 bases between. Germline loops: CDR1 MNHEY, CDR2 SMNVEV (reference sequence). The CDR3 length is 16 residues. CDR3 amino acids: CASSLGHYSGANVLTF. CDR3 bases: TGTGCCAGCAGTTTAGGACATTACTCTGGGGCCAACGTCCTGACTTTC.

The genes are TRBV4-3 and TRBJ1-1, with unresolved D. There are 14 residues in the CDR3. Germline lookup yields CDR1 LGHNA and CDR2 YSLEER. The V end was cut by 4 bases, the J end by 11 bases, with 20 bases between. The CDR3 DNA is TGCGCCAGCAGCCCGTCGGGTCCGAAGATGGTGGCTTTCTTT. Encoded protein: CASSPSGPKMVAFF.

This clone was detected a few times. The chain joins TRBV5-5 to TRBJ1-5; D possibly corresponds to TRBD1 (5 bases). Deletions cut 2 bases from V and 1 base from J, with 10 bases between. Germline-derived CDR1 and CDR2 are SGHKS and YYEKEE (reference sequence). The length of the CDR3 is 15 residues. The CDR3 coding sequence is TGTGCCAGCAGCTTTCTGACAGAGAGCAATCAGCCCCAGCATTTT. Protein product: CASSFLTESNQPQHF.

The gene calls are TRBV9 and TRBJ2-7, with 8 bases aligning to TRBD2. V trimming: 0 bases; J trimming: 0 bases; junction bases outside the gene matches: 11. Germline CDR1 is SGDLS and CDR2 is YYNGEE. This CDR3 is built from 18 residues. The CDR3 nucleotides are TGTGCCAGCAGCGTAGCTCCCCGGGGGGGCTTAAACTCCTACGAGCAGTACTTC. Amino acid sequence: CASSVAPRGGLNSYEQYF.

The V and J genes are TRBV9 and TRBJ2-5, with TRBD2 as a possible D gene (5 bases). The length of the CDR3 is 14 residues. Trimming left V 0 bases short and J 3 bases short, with 9 bases between. The germline V gene has CDR1 SGDLS and CDR2 YYNGEE. The CDR3 protein is CASSVEGSEETQYF. The CDR3, as DNA: TGTGCCAGCAGCGTAGAGGGTAGCGAAGAGACCCAGTACTTC.

The chain links TRBV4-3 to TRBJ1-4, with D perhaps TRBD1 (6 bases). The CDR3 length is 17 residues. Germline V gene lookup returns CDR1 LGHNA and CDR2 YSLEER. V lost 4 bases, J lost 8 bases, and 23 bases lay in between. CDR3 nucleotide sequence: TGCGCCAGCAGCCGTGGCCTCACAGGGAAGGGGTGGGAAAAACTGTTTTTT. It yields the protein CASSRGLTGKGWEKLFF.

This clone was observed a few times. Because the CDR3's place on the DNA is in doubt, the DNA is left out and the CDR3 is given as listed by TCRdb. The rearrangement uses TRBV9 and TRBJ2-1; the table's D call of TRBD2 was not tested on the DNA. The CDR3 spans 16 residues, counting both ends. The germline V gene encodes CDR1 SGDLS and CDR2 YYNGEE. CDR3 sequence: CASSPRRAGGNNEQFF.

This chain links TRBV28 with TRBJ2-4; D perhaps matches TRBD1 (7 bases). The CDR3 covers 16 residues. Germline CDR1 reads MDHEN; CDR2 reads SYDVKM. V lost 3 bases and J lost 0, with 12 bases in between. CDR3 region: CASSLGGQLAKNIQYF. The CDR3 bases are TGTGCCAGCAGTTTGGGGGGACAGTTAGCCAAAAACATTCAGTACTTC.

V usage is TRBV27 and J usage is TRBJ1-6; no definite D call. CDR1 and CDR2 (germline): MNHEY, SMNVEV (reference sequence). CDR3 length: 14 residues. V gave up 10 bases and J gave up 10 bases, with 20 bases separating them. The chain's CDR3 is CATAGQMRVSPLHF. The CDR3 DNA reads TGTGCCACCGCTGGGCAGATGAGGGTATCACCCCTCCACTTT.

The genes are TRBV7-6 and TRBJ1-6; D is unclear. Germline CDR1 is SGHVS and CDR2 is FNYEAQ. Trimming stripped 1 base from V and 0 bases from J, with 10 bases between. CDR3 size: 17 residues. This chain's CDR3 is CASSLVPVSSYNSPLHF. The CDR3 DNA follows: TGTGCCAGCAGCTTAGTACCGGTTAGCTCCTATAATTCACCCCTCCACTTT.

The chain links TRBV6-2 or TRBV6-3 to TRBJ2-1; D is unclear. Germline V gene sequence: CDR1 MNHEY, CDR2 SVGEGT. This CDR3 has 10 amino acids. Trimming took off 5 bases at V and 8 bases at J, with 4 bases between the two ends. This chain's CDR3 is CASSGHEQFF. DNA of the CDR3: TGTGCCAGCAGTGGGCATGAGCAGTTCTTC.

This rearrangement joins TRBV5-1 to TRBJ2-3; 7 positions match TRBD2. CDR1 SGHRS and CDR2 YFSETQ come from the germline V gene. This CDR3 is built from 14 residues. This chain's CDR3 is CAGREGAGTDTQYF. In DNA form, the CDR3 reads TGCGCGGGCAGGGAGGGCGCTGGCACAGATACGCAGTATTTT.

V is TRBV18 and J is TRBJ2-5; 13 bases are a match to TRBD2. This CDR3 region has 15 residues. Germline CDR1 and CDR2: KGHSH and LQKENI. The V and J ends lost 1 base and 5 bases, in that order; junction bases with no gene match: 1. For the CDR3, the DNA is TGTGCCAGCTCACCACGGACTAGCGGGAGCGAGACCCAGTACTTC. Amino acids: CASSPRTSGSETQYF.

In its sample, this clone was seen once. For the CDR3, the DNA is TGTGCCTGGAACGGGGTATCCTATGGCTACACCTTC. Its translation: CAWNGVSYGYTF. The V and J genes are TRBV30 and TRBJ1-2, with D unclear. The V gene's germline CDR1 is GTSNPN and CDR2 SVGIG (reference sequence). The CDR3 spans 12 residues. Trimming removed 4 bases from V and 4 bases from J, with 10 bases in between.

This chain links TRBV6-5 with TRBJ2-3; 12 bases line up with TRBD2. There are 15 residues in the CDR3. Per the germline V gene, CDR1 is MNHEY and CDR2 is SVGAGI. V shed 4 bases, J shed 6 bases, and the junction held 5 bases outside the gene matches. The CDR3 DNA is TGTGCCAGCAGTTTGCTAGCGGGGGGGCTCGATACGCAGTATTTT. Its translation: CASSLLAGGLDTQYF.

The gene calls are TRBV2 and TRBJ1-1; tentative D call: TRBD1 (6 bases). This CDR3 contains 14 residues. CDR1 and CDR2 (germline): SNHLY, FYNNEI. With 2 bases removed from V and 4 bases from J, the gap between germline ends came to 11 bases. The CDR3 region has the DNA TGTGCCAGCAGTGAACAGGGGCTGGGCACTGAAGCTTTCTTT. Residues: CASSEQGLGTEAFF.

The rearrangement uses TRBV30 and TRBJ1-1; 7 bases fit TRBD1. Germline V CDR1 and CDR2: GTSNPN, SVGIG (reference sequence). V gave up 2 bases and J gave up 4 bases; unmatched junction bases: 10. This CDR3 is built from 15 residues. The CDR3 here is CAWSSFYRGRTEAFF. The CDR3 DNA is TGTGCCTGGAGTTCTTTCTACAGGGGTCGCACTGAAGCTTTCTTT. The full variable domain, its missing parts supplied by reference TRBV30 and TRBJ1-1, is SQTIHQWPATLVQPVGSPLSLECTVEGTSNPNLYWYRQAAGRGLQLLFYSVGIGQISSEVPQNLSASRPQDRQFILSSKKLLLSDSGFYLCAWSSFYRGRTEAFFGQGTRLTVV.

The rearrangement links TRBV19 to TRBJ2-1; the D is unclear. Germline V gene sequence: CDR1 LNHDA, CDR2 SQIVND (reference sequence). The CDR3 runs to 14 residues. Deletions cut 2 bases from V and 3 bases from J, with 8 bases between. As DNA, the CDR3 is TGTGCCAGTAGTATATTTAGTGTCTACAATGAGCAGTTCTTC. Its protein is CASSIFSVYNEQFF.

The chain's CDR3 is CASSPVRATNEKLFF. CDR3 nucleotide sequence: TGTGCCAGCTCACCGGTCAGGGCAACTAATGAAAAACTGTTTTTT. This sequence joins TRBV18 and TRBJ1-4, with D maybe TRBD1 (5 bases). Germline assignment: CDR1 KGHSH and CDR2 LQKENI. CDR3 size: 15 residues. The germline V and J ends were trimmed by 3 bases and 0 bases, with 8 bases remaining between them.

Here the CDR3 DNA reads TGTGCCAGTAGTATAGAACTCGTCGGCTACACCTTC. Its protein product is CASSIELVGYTF. The gene calls are TRBV19 and TRBJ1-2; unclear D gene. V lost 0 bases, J lost 8 bases, and 7 bases lay in between. This CDR3 spans 12 amino acids. Looked up from germline, CDR1 is LNHDA and CDR2 is SQIVND (reference sequence). The whole variable domain, filled in from reference TRBV19 and TRBJ1-2, reads DGGITQSPKYLFRKEGQNVTLSCEQNLNHDAMYWYRQDPGQGLRLIYYSQIVNDFQKGDIAEGYSVSREKKESFPLTVTSAQKNPTAFYLCASSIELVGYTFGSGTRLTVV.

The chain is built from TRBV10-3 and TRBJ2-1; 7 bases are shared with TRBD2. V trimming: 2 bases; J trimming: 0 bases; junction bases outside the gene matches: 1. CDR1 is ENHRY, CDR2 SYGVKD, per germline. This CDR3 is built from 15 residues. The CDR3 sequence: CAISEGGSSYNEQFF. In DNA form, the CDR3 reads TGTGCCATCAGTGAGGGCGGGAGCTCCTACAATGAGCAGTTCTTC.

This chain links TRBV10-3 with TRBJ2-2, with TRBD1 identical over 10 bases. The CDR3 is 16 residues long. The V gene end was trimmed by 4 bases and the J gene end by 6 bases; junction bases not matched to a gene: 8. CDR1 and CDR2 (germline): ENHRY, SYGVKD. CDR3 coding DNA: TGTGCCATCAGTGGGCCGGGACAGGGGACCGCCGGGGAGCTGTTTTTT. It specifies CAISGPGQGTAGELFF.

This clone was seen more than once but under ten times. V gene TRBV29-1 combines with J gene TRBJ1-5; TRBD1 matches at 10 bases. This CDR3 is built from 14 residues. Germline V gives CDR1 SQVTM, CDR2 ANQGSEA. V was pared by 5 bases and J by 3 bases, with 4 bases of the junction left unmatched. The DNA for the CDR3 is TGCAGCGTTTTGGACAGGGGGTTCAATCAGCCCCAGCATTTT. Encoded protein: CSVLDRGFNQPQHF.

This chain joins TRBV7-9 and TRBJ2-7, with 8 bases lining up with TRBD1. V shed 6 bases, J shed 4 bases, and the junction held 8 bases outside the gene matches. CDR3 length: 14 amino acids. Germline V CDR1 and CDR2: SEHNR, FQNEAQ (reference sequence). The CDR3 DNA sequence: TGTGCCAGCAGTCACGACAGGGGTTGGTACGAGCAGTACTTC. It codes for CASSHDRGWYEQYF.

J is TRBJ2-3 and V is TRBV4-1; a possible D gene is TRBD2 (5 bases). V shed 0 bases and J shed 2 bases, with 15 bases lying between them. From germline, CDR1 is MGHRA and CDR2 YSYEKL. The CDR3 contains 17 residues. The CDR3 nucleotides read TGCGCCAGCAGCCAAGAAGGGTTTGCGGGTATCACAGATACGCAGTATTTT. The encoded protein is CASSQEGFAGITDTQYF.

The J gene is TRBJ1-1, the V gene TRBV12-5; D might be TRBD1 (6 bases). Germline V gives CDR1 LGHNT, CDR2 FRNRAP. This CDR3 is built from 13 residues. V lost 7 bases, J lost 1 base, and 10 bases lay in between. The CDR3 reads CASAGGANTEAFF. The CDR3, as DNA: TGTGCTAGTGCCGGGGGGGCGAACACTGAAGCTTTCTTT. The whole variable domain, filled in from reference TRBV12-5 and TRBJ1-1, reads DARVTQTPRHKVTEMGQEVTMRCQPILGHNTVFWYRQTMMQGLELLAYFRNRAPLDDSGMPKDRFSAEMPDATLATLKIQPSEPRDSAVYFCASAGGANTEAFFGQGTRLTVV.

This chain uses TRBV19 with TRBJ1-2; D is unresolved. Germline V lookup: CDR1 LNHDA, CDR2 SQIVND (reference sequence). The CDR3 loop spans 16 amino acids. V lost 1 base and J lost 3, with 15 bases in between. The CDR3 is CASSIVGGKGYYGYTF. The CDR3 DNA is TGTGCCAGTAGTATAGTCGGAGGGAAAGGTTACTATGGCTACACCTTC.

V gene TRBV6-1 combines with J gene TRBJ1-5; TRBD1 might be the D (5 bases). The germline V gene encodes CDR1 MNHNS and CDR2 SASEGT. Trimming left V 0 bases short and J 11 bases short, with 17 bases between. The CDR3 runs 15 residues. This CDR3 is CASSEALTLEGAQHF. The CDR3 DNA follows: TGTGCCAGCAGTGAAGCGCTGACACTCGAAGGGGCCCAGCATTTT.

The V gene is TRBV2, the J gene TRBJ1-5; 9 bases fit TRBD1. Germline V CDR1 and CDR2: SNHLY, FYNNEI. Trimming removed 7 bases from V and 5 bases from J; junction bases left unmatched: 12. The CDR3 is made up of 16 amino acids. The CDR3 sequence is CASTTVGTGYDQPQHF. The CDR3 DNA follows: TGTGCCAGCACAACGGTCGGGACAGGGTACGATCAGCCCCAGCATTTT.